This TCR beta chain was profiled in a study of CD8 T cells in Susac syndrome. CDR1 is SNHLY, CDR2 FYNNEI, per germline. The CDR3 is 15 amino acids. The V gene lost 7 bases and the J gene lost 1 base, with 15 bases spanning the gap. This clonotype came up once. The RNA, about 0.45 to 1 ug, was put through reverse transcription using random hexamers. Coverage of TCR beta CDR3 amplification by immunoSEQ multiplex PCR extended to 54 Vbeta and 13 Jbeta. TCRdb used MiXCR to reprocess the immunoSEQ multiplex PCR reads, holding one entry per CDR3 protein. The data show around 80,000 distinct CDR3 sequences, 85% to 95% seen once.

Sequencing was done on a sample of CD8+ T cells from PBMCs. The TCR comes from a human donor in good health. The chain is built from TRBV2 and TRBJ2-3, with D uncertain. CDR3 protein: CASTWTTAGTDTQYF. The CDR3 DNA is TGTGCCAGCACCTGGACCACCGCGGGCACAGATACGCAGTATTTT.